Below, 23 T cell receptor beta chains from the same sample are listed, as sequenced in a study of blood T cell repertoires in COVID-19. Some clones are missing from TCRdb's copy, which holds only in-frame ones; the method was immunoSEQ multiplex PCR. The sample has 68,000 or so clones; approximately 89% are singletons. The material sequenced was peripheral blood. All receptors come from a man over 45 with active COVID-19.

CDR3 residues: CASAGQLISPLHF. The DNA for the CDR3 is TGTGCCAGCGCGGGACAGCTTATTTCACCCCTCCACTTT. The rearrangement links TRBV6-5 to TRBJ1-6; 7 bases agree with TRBD1. V shed 8 bases and J 9 bases; nucleotides not matched to a gene: 7. Looked up from germline, CDR1 is MNHEY and CDR2 is SVGAGI. The length of the CDR3 is 13 residues.

The chain recombines TRBV10-3 with TRBJ2-1, with 7 bases fitting TRBD1. V dropped 10 bases and J dropped 8; count of bases not matched to a gene: 11. The CDR3 consists of 13 residues. CDR1 and CDR2 (germline): ENHRY, SYGVKD. CDR3 coding DNA: TGTGCCACAAGACAGGGTATGGTGGATGAGCAGTTCTTC. As protein: CATRQGMVDEQFF.

Points on this clone: The missing conserved phenylalanine or tryptophan at the end of this CDR3 makes a read error likely. The limits of the CDR3 on the DNA are not certain, so only TCRdb's listed CDR3 is given. This chain links TRBV12-3 or TRBV12-4 with TRBJ1-2; the D call in the table, TRBD1, was not verified against the DNA. With termini counted, the CDR3 has 13 amino acids. Here the CDR3 reads CASSFYRDSELWV.

The J gene is TRBJ1-5, the V gene TRBV2, with D possibly TRBD1 on 6 matching bases. The CDR3 loop spans 15 amino acids. Trimming left V 4 bases short and J 4 bases short, with 14 bases between. The V gene's germline CDR1 is SNHLY and CDR2 FYNNEI. The CDR3 DNA follows: TGTGCCAGCAGTGTCTCCCGACAGGCGAATCAGCCCCAGCATTTT. Translation: CASSVSRQANQPQHF. The whole variable domain, remainder taken from reference TRBV2 and TRBJ1-5, is EPEVTQTPSHQVTQMGQEVILRCVPISNHLYFYWYRQILGQKVEFLVSFYNNEISEKSEIFDDQFSVERPDGSNFTLKIRSTKLEDSAMYFCASSVSRQANQPQHFGDGTRLSIL.

The rearrangement links TRBV24-1 to TRBJ2-5, with 7 positions matching TRBD2. Per germline, CDR1 KGHDR and CDR2 SFDVKD. The length of the CDR3 is 13 residues. V lost 5 bases and J lost 5; bases outside the gene matches: 4. The CDR3, as DNA: TGTGCCACCAGTGGGCCAGCGGGGGAGACCCAGTACTTC. Its protein is CATSGPAGETQYF.

CDR3 sequence (DNA): TGTGCCAGCAGTGTGGGGGGCGGGAGCTCCTACAATGAGCAGTTCTTC. Translation gives CASSVGGGSSYNEQFF. J is TRBJ2-1 and V is TRBV2, with D possibly TRBD2 on 7 matching bases. The CDR3 length is 16 residues. Trimming took 4 bases from V and 0 from J, leaving 13 bases between them. CDR1 is SNHLY and CDR2 is FYNNEI in the germline V gene.

The table lists this clone with a few counts. V is TRBV2 and J is TRBJ1-5, with 7 bases fitting TRBD1. The V gene's germline CDR1 is SNHLY and CDR2 FYNNEI. This CDR3 spans 16 amino acids. With 6 bases clipped from V and 1 base from J, the junction kept 9 bases outside the gene matches. The CDR3 sequence: CASRRDRVGSNQPQHF. CDR3 nucleotides: TGTGCCAGCAGACGCGACAGGGTGGGGAGCAATCAGCCCCAGCATTTT.

The rearrangement uses TRBV27 and TRBJ1-2, with 7 bases lining up with TRBD1. Per germline, CDR1 MNHEY and CDR2 SMNVEV (reference sequence). J was trimmed by 6 bases and V by 5 bases; bases with no gene match: 6. This CDR3 has 13 residues. CDR3 nucleotide sequence: TGTGCCAGCAGTATGACAGGGATCCATGGCTACACCTTC. Translating it yields CASSMTGIHGYTF.

The CDR3 DNA reads TGTGCCAGCAGTTCACGGACTAGCGGGGGGTCCCAAGAGACCCAGTACTTC. It specifies CASSSRTSGGSQETQYF. This chain uses TRBV27 with TRBJ2-5; 14 positions match TRBD2. V trimming: 4 bases; J trimming: 1 base; junction bases outside the gene matches: 5. Germline CDR1 is MNHEY and CDR2 is SMNVEV (reference sequence). There are 17 residues in the CDR3.

The chain employs TRBV4-3 and TRBJ1-6, with a possible D match to TRBD1 (5 bases). The CDR3 has 16 amino acids. Trimming stripped 0 bases from V and 10 bases from J, with 16 bases between. Germline assignment: CDR1 LGHNA and CDR2 YSLEER. The CDR3 is CASSQDGRARGSPLHF. As DNA, the CDR3 is TGCGCCAGCAGCCAAGATGGGAGGGCACGGGGCTCACCCCTCCACTTT.

The chain uses TRBV12-5 and TRBJ2-1; 9 nucleotides match TRBD2. Germline CDR1 is LGHNT and CDR2 is FRNRAP. The CDR3 extends over 17 amino acids. The junction had 19 bases not matched to a gene; V was cut back by 7 bases and J by 9 bases. CDR3 nucleotides: TGTGCTAGTGCCGACCTAGCGGGGAACCCCTTAGGGGGTGAGCAGTTCTTC. Encoded protein: CASADLAGNPLGGEQFF.

The chain has TRBV7-9 and TRBJ2-4, with 9 bases fitting TRBD1. CDR1 and CDR2 from the germline V gene are SEHNR and FQNEAQ (reference sequence). V shed 1 base, J shed 4 bases, and the junction held 2 bases outside the gene matches. This CDR3 has 15 residues. CDR3 amino acids: CASSLGDREKNIQYF. As DNA, the CDR3 is TGTGCCAGCAGCTTAGGGGACAGGGAGAAAAACATTCAGTACTTC.

This clone was counted once. This rearrangement joins TRBV4-3 to TRBJ1-6; D is perhaps TRBD1 (6 bases). Germline V CDR1 and CDR2: LGHNA, YSLEER. V shed 2 bases and J shed 7 bases, with 12 bases lying between them. This CDR3 contains 15 residues. This CDR3 reads CASSQNRVGNSPLHF. The DNA of the CDR3 is TGCGCCAGCAGCCAAAACAGGGTAGGGAATTCACCCCTCCACTTT.

The J gene is TRBJ2-7, the V gene TRBV6-5; maybe TRBD2 (7 bases). With 4 bases removed from V and 5 bases from J, the gap between germline ends came to 21 bases. Germline assignment: CDR1 MNHEY and CDR2 SVGAGI. CDR3 size: 16 residues. CDR3 amino acids: CASSSPRGALQDEQYF. The CDR3 region has the DNA TGTGCCAGCAGTTCGCCCCGGGGGGCGCTTCAGGACGAGCAGTACTTC.

This sequence joins TRBV30 and TRBJ1-5, with no clear D. The CDR3 length is 13 residues. The V end was cut by 2 bases, the J end by 10 bases, with 15 bases between. Germline CDR1 reads GTSNPN; CDR2 reads SVGIG (reference sequence). The CDR3, as DNA: TGTGCCTGGAGTCCTCCCGGGATCAGCCCCCAGCATTTT. Translation gives CAWSPPGISPQHF.

The chain recombines TRBV7-3 with TRBJ2-2, with D possibly TRBD2 on 6 matching bases. This CDR3 is 20 amino acids long. Per germline, CDR1 SGHTA and CDR2 FQGTGA. V dropped 3 bases and J dropped 1 base, with 24 bases sitting between them. The DNA for the CDR3 is TGTGCCAGCAGCTTCCCCGCCGTTCGGGACTCACTCAAGAACACCGGGGAGCTGTTTTTT. As protein: CASSFPAVRDSLKNTGELFF.

The chain recombines TRBV7-9 with TRBJ1-1; 7 bases align to TRBD1. Germline V gene lookup returns CDR1 SEHNR and CDR2 FQNEAQ (reference sequence). This CDR3 contains 15 residues. After removal of 2 bases from V and 4 bases from J, the junction contained 7 bases not matched to a gene. The CDR3 DNA follows: TGTGCCAGCAGCTTAATAGGGACAGTGGGCACTGAAGCTTTCTTT. Protein: CASSLIGTVGTEAFF. Looking up the rest from reference TRBV7-9 and TRBJ1-1 gives the full variable domain: DTGVSQNPRHKITKRGQNVTFRCDPISEHNRLYWYRQTLGQGPEFLTYFQNEAQLEKSRLLSDRFSAERPKGSFSTLEIQRTEQGDSAMYLCASSLIGTVGTEAFFGQGTRLTVV.

A note on this clone: Since a much larger clone is just one base distant, this may be a read error. The V call is TRBV28, the J call TRBJ2-7; 7 positions agree with TRBD1. This CDR3 has 13 amino acids. Germline-derived CDR1 and CDR2 are MDHEN and SYDVKM. With V trimmed by 5 bases and J by 2 bases, 3 bases remained unmatched. In DNA, the CDR3 is TGTGCCAGCAGTCAGCAGGGGGCCTACGAGCAGTACTTC. Translated: CASSQQGAYEQYF.

V gene TRBV6-5 combines with J gene TRBJ2-4; 8 bases map to TRBD1. This CDR3 has 15 amino acids. The germline gives CDR1 MNHEY, CDR2 SVGAGI. J was trimmed by 7 bases and V by 4 bases; bases with no gene match: 9. This CDR3 reads CASSLTGGSENIQYF. CDR3 in DNA: TGTGCCAGCAGTTTAACAGGGGGTAGTGAGAACATTCAGTACTTC.

In this sample, this clone turned up once. CDR3 nucleotide sequence: TGTGCCAGCAGCCACGGGGAGGGGACTACCACAGATACGCAGTATTTT. It encodes CASSHGEGTTTDTQYF. V is TRBV11-3 and J is TRBJ2-3; 7 bases match TRBD2. The junction had 10 bases not matched to a gene; V was cut back by 5 bases and J by 2 bases. Germline V gene data show CDR1 as SGHNT and CDR2 as YENEEA. The CDR3 sequence is 16 residues long.

The chain has TRBV29-1 and TRBJ1-2, with unresolved D. The CDR3 runs to 13 residues. Germline V gene data show CDR1 as SQVTM and CDR2 as ANQGSEA. V lost 1 base and J lost 2, with 8 bases in between. The CDR3 sequence: CSVEGGLNYGYTF. In DNA form, the CDR3 reads TGCAGCGTTGAAGGCGGCCTCAACTATGGCTACACCTTC.

The chain recombines TRBV10-3 with TRBJ2-3, with D uncertain. The CDR3 length is 19 residues. V was pared by 2 bases and J by 2 bases, with 23 bases between. Germline V gene sequence: CDR1 ENHRY, CDR2 SYGVKD. The CDR3 region has the DNA TGTGCCATCAGTGAGCCGCGATCCTACGTGGGCAGAACCACAGATACGCAGTATTTT. It specifies CAISEPRSYVGRTTDTQYF.

The chain joins TRBV5-8 to TRBJ1-5, with TRBD1 as a possible D gene (6 bases). CDR3 length equals 15 residues. Germline lookup yields CDR1 SGHTS and CDR2 YDEGEE. The ends were cut back, 4 bases at V and 6 bases at J, with 17 bases in the middle. DNA for the CDR3: TGTGCCAGCAGCCCAGGGGAATCGACCGGTCAGCCCCAGCATTTT. Its protein is CASSPGESTGQPQHF.